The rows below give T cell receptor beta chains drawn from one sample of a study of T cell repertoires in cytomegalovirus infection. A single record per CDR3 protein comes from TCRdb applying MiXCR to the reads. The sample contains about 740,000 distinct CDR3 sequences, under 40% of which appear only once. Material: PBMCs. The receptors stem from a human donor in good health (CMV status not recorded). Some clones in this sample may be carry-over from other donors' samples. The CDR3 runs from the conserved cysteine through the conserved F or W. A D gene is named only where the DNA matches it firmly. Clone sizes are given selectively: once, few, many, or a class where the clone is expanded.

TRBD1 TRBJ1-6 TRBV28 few TGTGCCAGCAGTGACGCGACAGGGGACAATTCACCCCTCCACTTT CASSDATGDNSPLHF
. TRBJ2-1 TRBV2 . TGTGCCACCCTCCCCGCCCAGGAGAGAATAAATGAGCAGTTCTTC CATLPAQERINEQFF
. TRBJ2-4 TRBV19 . TGTGCCAGTAGTATGACAGGCCGACCCTCCAAAAACATTCAGTACTTC CASSMTGRPSKNIQYF
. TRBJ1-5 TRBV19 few TGTGCCAGTAGTATTCTGCGCACAGGGCATCAGCCCCAGCATTTT CASSILRTGHQPQHF
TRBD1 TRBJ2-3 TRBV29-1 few TGCAGCGTTGCAGGGGGACAGATGGCCACAGATACGCAGTATTTT CSVAGGQMATDTQYF
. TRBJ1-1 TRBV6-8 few TGTGCCAGCACCGAGGGTATGAACACTGAAGCTTTCTTT CASTEGMNTEAFF
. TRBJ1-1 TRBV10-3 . TGTGCCATCAGTGGTTTGGCCCTGAACACTGAAGCTTTCTTT CAISGLALNTEAFF
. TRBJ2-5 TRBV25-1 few TGTGCCAGCAGTGAAGTAGGCGGTAAAGAGACCCAGTACTTC CASSEVGGKETQYF
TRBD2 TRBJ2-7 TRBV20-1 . TGCAGTGCAACGACTAGCGGGAGCGTCGGGGTTGAGCAGTACTTC CSATTSGSVGVEQYF
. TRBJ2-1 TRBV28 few TGTGCCAGCAGTTTTCTGGACCCACCACCACAAAGAAAAGTCCCAAGCAATGAGCAGTTCTTC CASSFLDPPPQRKVPSNEQFF
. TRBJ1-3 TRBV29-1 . TGCAGCGTTGCTCAGGCCCCCTCCTCTGGAAACACCATATATTTT CSVAQAPSSGNTIYF
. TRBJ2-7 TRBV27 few TGTGCCAGCAGTCACGGGACCGCTGACTACGAGCAGTACTTC CASSHGTADYEQYF
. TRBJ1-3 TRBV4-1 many TGCGCCAGCAGCCCCGGGCAGGGAAACACCATATATTTT CASSPGQGNTIYF
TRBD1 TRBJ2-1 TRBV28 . TGTGCCAGCAGGGACAGGGGGTGGTATGAGCAGTTCTTC CASRDRGWYEQFF
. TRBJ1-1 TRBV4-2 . TGTGCCAGCAGCCTTTTGTCGGACGGCAGTGAAGCTTTCTTT CASSLLSDGSEAFF
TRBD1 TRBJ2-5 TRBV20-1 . TGCAGTGAGGGGGCGGGGGACAGGGGTTTGCAGACCCAGTACTTC CSEGAGDRGLQTQYF
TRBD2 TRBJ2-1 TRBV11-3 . TGTGCCAGCCAAAGCGGGAGGGAATCCTACAATGAGCAGTTCTTC CASQSGRESYNEQFF
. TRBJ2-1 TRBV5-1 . TGCGCCAGCAGCTTTCGTAGCGAAGAGCAGTTCTTC CASSFRSEEQFF
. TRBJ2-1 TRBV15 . TGTGCCACCAGCAGAGGCAGAGGTCGGGACAACAATGAGCAGTTCTTC CATSRGRGRDNNEQFF
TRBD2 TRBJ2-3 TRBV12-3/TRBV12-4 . TGTACCAGTAGCGGGAGTACTAGCACAGATACGCAGTATTTT CTSSGSTSTDTQYF
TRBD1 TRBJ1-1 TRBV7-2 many TGTGCCAGCAGCGGACAGGTAAAAATCTCTGAAGCTTTCTTT CASSGQVKISEAFF
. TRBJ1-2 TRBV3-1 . TGTGCCAGCAGCCAAGTATCAGGGTTCTATGGCTACACCTTC CASSQVSGFYGYTF
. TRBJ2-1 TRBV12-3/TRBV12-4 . TGTGCCAGCAGTTTGGTCGCCAGGACGGGTTATGAGCAGTTCTTC CASSLVARTGYEQFF
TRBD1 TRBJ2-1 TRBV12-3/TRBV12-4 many TGTGCCAGCAAAGAGGACAGGGCCCATGAGCAGTTCTTC CASKEDRAHEQFF
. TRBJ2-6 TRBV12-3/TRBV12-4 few TGTGCCAGCATCCATCTCTCTGGGGCCAACGTCCTGACTTTC CASIHLSGANVLTF
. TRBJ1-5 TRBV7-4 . TGTGCCAGCAGCTTGTTTCAGAATCAGCCCCAGCATTTT CASSLFQNQPQHF
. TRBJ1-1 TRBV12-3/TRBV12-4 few TGTGCCAGCAGTTTGCTACCGGGGGGCAACACTGAAGCTTTCTTT CASSLLPGGNTEAFF
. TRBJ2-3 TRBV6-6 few TGTGCCAGCACCCCCGGACCGACTCGTGATACGCAGTATTTT CASTPGPTRDTQYF
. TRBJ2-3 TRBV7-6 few TGTGCCAGCAGCTACGGGACTGCTAGCACAGATACGCAGTATTTT CASSYGTASTDTQYF
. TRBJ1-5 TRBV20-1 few TGCAGTGCTAGGGAAACAGGGCGGGGCAATCAGCCCCAGCATTTT CSARETGRGNQPQHF
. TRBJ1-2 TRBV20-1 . TGCAGTGCCACGCGTCTCCTCGACGGAAACTATGGCTACACCTTC CSATRLLDGNYGYTF
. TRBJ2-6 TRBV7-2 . TGTGCCAGCAGCTTAGCCCCCGATCCTGGGGCCAACGTCCTGACTTTC CASSLAPDPGANVLTF
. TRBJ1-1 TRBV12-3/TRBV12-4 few TGTGCCAGCAGCTCAGAATGGACTAAAACAGTGGACACTGAAGCTTTCTTT CASSSEWTKTVDTEAFF
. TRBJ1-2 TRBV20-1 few TGCAGTGCTAGAAAACACGGAGATGGGACCTATGGCTACACCTTC CSARKHGDGTYGYTF
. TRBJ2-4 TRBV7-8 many TGTGCCAGCAGCTCGGGGTGGAGAGAGGCCAAAAACATTCAGTACTTC CASSSGWREAKNIQYF
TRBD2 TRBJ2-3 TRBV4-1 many TGCGCCAGCAGCCTCATTAGCGGGAGGGAAGAAGATACGCAGTATTTT CASSLISGREEDTQYF